This is a list of T cell receptor beta chains from one sample in a study of blood T cell repertoires in COVID-19. Assay used: immunoSEQ multiplex PCR; TCRdb lists only in-frame clones, some missing. The sample gives about 150,000 clones, roughly 80% of which show up once; 35% to 40% is in the top ten. The sample was peripheral blood. These receptors were taken from a human donor in a cohort sampled during active COVID-19. CDR3s include the opening cysteine and the closing phenylalanine or tryptophan. The order of the fields is clone size, J gene, D gene, V gene, CDR3 DNA, CDR3 protein. The D gene is left open where the match is weak. Clone size, where shown, is once, few, many, or a class for clones that have expanded.

clone_size: .; j_call: TRBJ1-4; d_call: TRBD1; v_call: TRBV5-1; cdr3_nt: TGCGCCAGCAGCCCCTTGGACAGGGAGTCCGAAAAACTGTTTTTT; cdr3_aa: CASSPLDRESEKLFF
clone_size: .; j_call: TRBJ1-2; d_call: TRBD1; v_call: TRBV30; cdr3_nt: TGTGCCTGGAGTGTACTACAGGGGTTGGGCTACACCTTC; cdr3_aa: CAWSVLQGLGYTF
clone_size: .; j_call: TRBJ2-7; d_call: .; v_call: TRBV18; cdr3_nt: TGTGCCAGCTCACCAGCAGGACAGACCTACGAGCAGTACTTC; cdr3_aa: CASSPAGQTYEQYF
clone_size: .; j_call: TRBJ2-3; d_call: .; v_call: TRBV25-1; cdr3_nt: TGTGCCAGCAGTGAGCCCCAGTCCAGGCAGTATTTT; cdr3_aa: CASSEPQSRQYF
clone_size: .; j_call: TRBJ1-2; d_call: .; v_call: TRBV6-5; cdr3_nt: TGTGCCAGCAGTTCGCCGCCGGTGGAGGGCTACACCTTC; cdr3_aa: CASSSPPVEGYTF
clone_size: .; j_call: TRBJ1-1; d_call: TRBD1; v_call: TRBV27; cdr3_nt: TGTGCCAGCAGTCTCGGACAGGGGAAGACTGAAGCTTTCTTT; cdr3_aa: CASSLGQGKTEAFF
clone_size: .; j_call: TRBJ2-5; d_call: TRBD1; v_call: TRBV6-5; cdr3_nt: TGTGCCAGCAGTTCCGGACAGGGGGTGAGGTGGGAGACCCAGTACTTC; cdr3_aa: CASSSGQGVRWETQYF
clone_size: once; j_call: TRBJ1-2; d_call: TRBD1; v_call: TRBV28; cdr3_nt: TGTGCCAGCAGTCTATACACCGGGACAGGGGGCGCTCCGAGCTATGGCTACACCTTC; cdr3_aa: CASSLYTGTGGAPSYGYTF
clone_size: .; j_call: TRBJ2-7; d_call: TRBD2; v_call: TRBV6-5; cdr3_nt: TGTGCCAGCAACCCGGGAGGCTCCGAAACCTACGAGCAGTACTTC; cdr3_aa: CASNPGGSETYEQYF
clone_size: .; j_call: TRBJ2-3; d_call: TRBD2; v_call: TRBV5-1; cdr3_nt: TGCGCCAGCAGCTTGGGGCTAGCGGGGGGTACAGATACGCAGTATTTT; cdr3_aa: CASSLGLAGGTDTQYF
clone_size: .; j_call: TRBJ2-3; d_call: .; v_call: TRBV2; cdr3_nt: TGTGCCAGCAGTGAACTAGTCCCCGATACGCAGTATTTT; cdr3_aa: CASSELVPDTQYF
clone_size: .; j_call: TRBJ1-2; d_call: TRBD1; v_call: TRBV27; cdr3_nt: TGTGCCAGCAGTGGGCGGGGACAGGGAGTCTATGGCTACACCTTC; cdr3_aa: CASSGRGQGVYGYTF
clone_size: .; j_call: TRBJ2-1; d_call: .; v_call: TRBV29-1; cdr3_nt: TGCAGCGTTGAAAGGGGAAGGGATGAGCAGTTCTTC; cdr3_aa: CSVERGRDEQFF
clone_size: .; j_call: TRBJ2-1; d_call: TRBD2; v_call: TRBV15; cdr3_nt: TGTGCCACCAGCAGATTTACGGGGGGGCACAATGAGCAGTTCTTC; cdr3_aa: CATSRFTGGHNEQFF
clone_size: .; j_call: TRBJ1-5; d_call: .; v_call: TRBV30; cdr3_nt: TGTGCCTGGAGCCTACAAACAGGGAATCAGCCCCAGCATTTT; cdr3_aa: CAWSLQTGNQPQHF
clone_size: .; j_call: TRBJ2-3; d_call: .; v_call: TRBV9; cdr3_nt: TGTGCCAGCAGCGTAGGGTCTAGCCAGGGCACAGATACGCAGTATTTT; cdr3_aa: CASSVGSSQGTDTQYF
clone_size: .; j_call: TRBJ2-5; d_call: TRBD2; v_call: TRBV3-1/TRBV3-2; cdr3_nt: TGTGCCAGCAGCCCGGGACTAGCGGGGGGGCCAGGAGAGACCCAGTACTTC; cdr3_aa: CASSPGLAGGPGETQYF
clone_size: .; j_call: TRBJ2-3; d_call: .; v_call: TRBV6-1; cdr3_nt: TGTGCCAGCAGTGAAGTCCGAGATACGCAGTATTTT; cdr3_aa: CASSEVRDTQYF
clone_size: .; j_call: TRBJ1-6; d_call: .; v_call: TRBV5-1; cdr3_nt: TGCGCCAGCAGCTGGGAGGGTAAACGTTCACCCCTCCACTTT; cdr3_aa: CASSWEGKRSPLHF
clone_size: .; j_call: TRBJ2-7; d_call: TRBD1; v_call: TRBV5-1; cdr3_nt: TGCGCCAGCAGTTCCGGGGACAGGGGAGGAAAGTACTTC; cdr3_aa: CASSSGDRGGKYF
clone_size: .; j_call: TRBJ1-4; d_call: .; v_call: TRBV9; cdr3_nt: TGTGCCAGCAGCTTTGGGCCCTCCTTTGGGACTAATGAAAAACTGTTTTTT; cdr3_aa: CASSFGPSFGTNEKLFF
clone_size: few; j_call: TRBJ2-7; d_call: .; v_call: TRBV18; cdr3_nt: TGTGCCAGCTCACCAGCGGACAGCTACGAGCAGTACTTC; cdr3_aa: CASSPADSYEQYF
clone_size: .; j_call: TRBJ2-5; d_call: TRBD1; v_call: TRBV10-3; cdr3_nt: TGTGCCATCAAAGGGACAGAGGAAGAGACCCAGTACTTC; cdr3_aa: CAIKGTEEETQYF
clone_size: .; j_call: TRBJ1-2; d_call: .; v_call: TRBV2; cdr3_nt: TGTGCCAGCAGTGCTTTACTGAGATACTATGGCTACACCTTC; cdr3_aa: CASSALLRYYGYTF
clone_size: .; j_call: TRBJ2-6; d_call: .; v_call: TRBV6-5; cdr3_nt: TGTGCCGCGGGGTCTGGGGCCAACGTCCTGACTTTC; cdr3_aa: CAAGSGANVLTF
clone_size: .; j_call: TRBJ2-5; d_call: TRBD2; v_call: TRBV9; cdr3_nt: TGTGCCAGCAGCGTTGGGGGGACTAGTGACGAGACCCAGTACTTC; cdr3_aa: CASSVGGTSDETQYF
clone_size: .; j_call: TRBJ2-7; d_call: TRBD2; v_call: TRBV3-1/TRBV3-2; cdr3_nt: TGTGCCAGCAGCCTTTATTACGACACTAGCGGAGCCTACGAGCAGTACTTC; cdr3_aa: CASSLYYDTSGAYEQYF